Sequencing of this TCR beta chain was carried out in a study of T-cell reconstitution after alpha-beta-depleted transplantation in children. Unique molecular identifiers were incorporated into the prepared TCRbeta library. TCRdb independently ran MiXCR on the PCR reads; one entry per CDR3 protein. Of more than 200,000 distinct CDR3 sequences listed, roughly 24% are singletons. Trimming shortened V by 0 bases and J by 4 bases, and 20 bases separated the two germline ends. Germline V gene data show CDR1 as SGHVS and CDR2 as FQNEAQ. The CDR3 runs to 18 residues. This chain joins TRBV7-8 and TRBJ2-3, with a weak D call TRBD2 (6 bases). The TCR comes from a girl between 2 and 10 years old with Fanconi anemia, due to receive a stem cell transplant. Sample: PBMCs, taken before TCRalphabeta/CD19-depleted stem cell transplant. CDR3 protein: CASSLASSDEFESDTQYF. The DNA of the CDR3 is TGTGCCAGCAGCTTAGCCTCTAGCGATGAATTTGAATCAGATACGCAGTATTTT. Variable domain in full (rest from reference TRBV7-8 and TRBJ2-3): GAGVSQSPRYKVAKRGQDVALRCDPISGHVSLFWYQQALGQGPEFLTYFQNEAQLDKSGLPSDRFFAERPEGSVSTLKIQRTQQEDSAVYLCASSLASSDEFESDTQYFGPGTRLTVL.